This TCR beta chain was identified during a study of breast tumors, draining lymph nodes, adjacent tissues. Study-wide points: Luminal-like breast cancer showed significantly greater tumor-nontumor repertoire similarity than basal-like breast cancer did. Most tumor T cells seemingly derive from lymph node, then expand in tumor.

As regards this clonotype: Its antigen remains unknown. No conserved phenylalanine or tryptophan ends this CDR3, so it is likely a read error.

Breast cancer patients provided tissue from their axillary draining lymph nodes. One entry per CDR3 protein, called by TCRdb with MiXCR from the multiplex PCR reads. The sample has about 200,000 distinct CDR3 sequences, approximately 36% seen once. This TCR was recovered from a female donor with breast cancer. Some clones in this sample may be carry-over from other donors' samples. Sequences were obtained from axillary lymph node tissue.

This CDR3 is CASGPAETRQPQHL. The CDR3, as DNA: TGTGCCAGCGGTCCGGCGGAGACTCGGCAGCCCCAGCATCTT. The rearrangement uses TRBV12-3 or TRBV12-4 and TRBJ1-5; D unclear. Trimming took off 8 bases at V and 7 bases at J, with 18 bases between the two ends. The CDR3 runs to 14 residues.